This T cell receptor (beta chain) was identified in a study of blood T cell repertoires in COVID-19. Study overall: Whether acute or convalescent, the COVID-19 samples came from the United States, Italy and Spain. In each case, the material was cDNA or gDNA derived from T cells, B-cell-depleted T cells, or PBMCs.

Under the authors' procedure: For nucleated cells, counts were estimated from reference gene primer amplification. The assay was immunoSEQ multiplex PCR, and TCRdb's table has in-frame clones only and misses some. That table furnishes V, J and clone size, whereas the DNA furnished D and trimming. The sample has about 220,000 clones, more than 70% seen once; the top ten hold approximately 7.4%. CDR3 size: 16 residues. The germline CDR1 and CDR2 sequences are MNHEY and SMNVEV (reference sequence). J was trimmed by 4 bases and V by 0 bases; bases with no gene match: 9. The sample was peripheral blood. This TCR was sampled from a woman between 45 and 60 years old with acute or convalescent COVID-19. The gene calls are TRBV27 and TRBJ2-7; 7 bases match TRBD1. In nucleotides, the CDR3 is TGTGCCAGCAGTTTATCGAAATGGGACAGTCTATACGAGCAGTACTTC. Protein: CASSLSKWDSLYEQYF.